This record looks at one T cell receptor beta chain sequence and its context. Its antigen is unknown. This sample was included in a study of CD8 T cells in ankylosing spondylitis. TCRdb ran MiXCR on the 5' RACE reads and lists one entry per CDR3 protein. This table holds about 360,000 distinct CDR3 sequences, around 20% found once. General observations from the study: Within ankylosing spondylitis blood, a TCR beta motif made up of eight or nine highly homologous variants appeared to be characteristic. Earlier authors reported some of these motif variants in reactive arthritis synovial fluid and blood.

The sequence was collected from a male donor with ankylosing spondylitis or in good health (not recorded which). Specimen: blood, either unsorted or a sorted T cell fraction (not recorded which).

This chain's CDR3 is CASSPGDRLHEKLFF. For the CDR3, the DNA is TGTGCCAGCTCACCGGGGGACAGGTTGCATGAAAAACTGTTTTTT. The rearrangement links TRBV18 to TRBJ1-4, with 8 bases that match TRBD1. V lost 3 bases to trimming and J lost 6 bases; unmatched junction nucleotides: 6. This CDR3 has 15 residues. Per the germline V gene, CDR1 is KGHSH and CDR2 is LQKENI.